The 19 T cell receptor beta chains listed next were all sequenced from one sample in a study of glioma-infiltrating T cells. Using RNA template, CDR3s of TCR alpha and beta were amplified with iRepertoire arm-PCR. From the multiplex PCR reads, TCRdb called clonotypes with MiXCR, one entry per CDR3 protein. The table has 160,000 or so distinct CDR3 sequences, 43% seen once. Sequencing input: glioma tissue, nonneoplastic brain tissue, or PBMCs (not recorded which). These TCRs come from a human donor with low-grade glioma or glioblastoma, undergoing nonglioma brain surgery, or in good health (not recorded which).

With respect to this clonotype: A much larger clone differs from this one at a single base, so this may be a read error. The gene calls are TRBV25-1 and TRBJ2-5, with TRBD1 matching 11 bases. Germline lookup yields CDR1 MGHDK and CDR2 SYGVNS. This CDR3 is built from 14 residues. In DNA form, the CDR3 reads TGTGCCAGCAGGGGGACAGGGGGACAAGAGACCAAGTACTTC. This codes for CASRGTGGQETKYF.

This clonotype was detected only a few times. V is TRBV5-1 and J is TRBJ2-2; possibly TRBD2 for D (6 bases). The CDR3 has 15 amino acids. V shed 0 bases and J shed 1 base, with 7 bases lying between them. CDR1 SGHRS and CDR2 YFSETQ come from the germline V gene. CDR3 DNA sequence: TGCGCCAGCAGCTTGGAGGGAGGGAACACCGGGGAGCTGTTTTTT. This codes for CASSLEGGNTGELFF.

This clonotype was recorded a few times. V gene TRBV7-2 combines with J gene TRBJ2-1, with D perhaps matching TRBD1 (5 bases). V was trimmed by 1 base and J by 0 bases, leaving 10 bases between them. Germline CDR1 and CDR2: SGHTA and FQGNSA. The CDR3 sequence is 16 residues long. The CDR3 region has the DNA TGTGCCAGCAGCTTAGATGGGGCGAGCTCCTACAATGAGCAGTTCTTC. Protein: CASSLDGASSYNEQFF.

In its sample, this clonotype was seen many times. The V gene is TRBV6-6, the J gene TRBJ1-5; the match to TRBD1 covers 8 bases. The V and J ends lost 2 bases and 4 bases, in that order; junction bases with no gene match: 7. This CDR3 has 16 residues. Germline assignment: CDR1 MNHNY and CDR2 SVGAGI (reference sequence). The CDR3 coding sequence is TGTGCCAGCAGTTACCGGGCAGGGGGCGCGAATCAGCCCCAGCATTTT. Its translation: CASSYRAGGANQPQHF.

This clonotype was detected a few times. The rearrangement joins TRBV29-1 to TRBJ1-1; D is perhaps TRBD1 (6 bases). CDR1 is SQVTM and CDR2 is ANQGSEA in the germline V gene. V was cut by 4 bases and J by 7 bases, with 16 bases left in between. This CDR3 region has 13 residues. In DNA form, the CDR3 reads TGCAGCGTTGCGGGGACGAAAGGGGGTGAAGCTTTCTTT. Protein product: CSVAGTKGGEAFF.

About this clonotype: This may come from a read error, since a much larger clone is one base off. This rearrangement joins TRBV7-9 to TRBJ2-1, with D perhaps matching TRBD2 (6 bases). Germline CDR1 is SEHNR and CDR2 is FQNEAQ (reference sequence). This CDR3 spans 14 amino acids. V shed 5 bases and J shed 5 bases, with 13 bases lying between them. The CDR3 region has the DNA TGTGCCAGCAGCCAAGGAGTAGCGGACAATGAGCAGTTCTTC. It translates to CASSQGVADNEQFF.

This clonotype was observed many times. This chain joins TRBV29-1 and TRBJ2-3; D tentatively fits TRBD1 or TRBD2 (5 bases each). CDR1 is SQVTM, CDR2 ANQGSEA, per germline. This CDR3 has 12 residues. Trimming pared 4 bases from V and 1 base from J, leaving 6 bases between. The CDR3 loop is CSVGGGTDTQYF. The CDR3 DNA is TGCAGCGTTGGAGGGGGCACAGATACGCAGTATTTT.

V gene TRBV10-3 combines with J gene TRBJ2-3, with D maybe TRBD2 (6 bases). V shed 0 bases and J shed 1 base, with 8 bases lying between them. The CDR3 has 15 residues. The germline V gene encodes CDR1 ENHRY and CDR2 SYGVKD. The CDR3 DNA sequence: TGTGCCATCAGTGAGTCGCCGGGGGGCACAGATACGCAGTATTTT. This translates into CAISESPGGTDTQYF.

In regard to this clonotype: Mismatch with germline at one junction end may stem from a read error. Written as DNA, the CDR3 is TGTGCCAGCAGTTACAGCGGGACAGGTACGCAGTATTTT. Translation gives CASSYSGTGTQYF. The rearrangement joins TRBV2 to TRBJ2-3; D possibly corresponds to TRBD1 (8 bases). The CDR3 runs to 13 residues. The germline CDR1 and CDR2 sequences are SNHLY and FYNNEI.

J is TRBJ2-3 and V is TRBV20-1, with TRBD2 matching over 9 bases. The germline CDR1 and CDR2 sequences are DFQATT and SNEGSKA (reference sequence). V lost 4 bases and J lost 0; bases outside the gene matches: 17. The CDR3 loop spans 19 amino acids. CDR3 coding DNA: TGCAGTGCTATAAGTCGCAGCCTAGCGGGACCCTATAGCACAGATACGCAGTATTTT. Encoded protein: CSAISRSLAGPYSTDTQYF.

This clonotype showed up just once. This may be a read error, as it is one base from a much larger clone. The V call is TRBV6-2 or TRBV6-3, the J call TRBJ2-1, with 9 nucleotides matching TRBD1. Per the germline V gene, CDR1 is MNHEY and CDR2 is SVGEGT. The V segment lost 10 bases and the J segment 8 bases; nucleotides outside the gene matches: 6. The length of the CDR3 is 12 residues. CDR3: CATGQGTDEQFF. CDR3 nucleotide sequence: TGTGCCACAGGACAGGGGACGGATGAGCAGTTCTTC.

The V gene is TRBV3-1, the J gene TRBJ2-1; TRBD2 matches 10 bases. V was clipped by 5 bases and J by 7 bases; unmatched bases: 8. Looked up from germline, CDR1 is LGHDT and CDR2 is YNNKEL (reference sequence). This CDR3 has 15 residues. The CDR3 loop reads CASSEAGGPWNEQFF. Here the CDR3 DNA reads TGTGCCAGCAGCGAAGCGGGAGGGCCTTGGAATGAGCAGTTCTTC.

The rearrangement links TRBV3-1 to TRBJ2-1, with 16 nucleotides matching TRBD2. The CDR3 is 16 amino acids. Germline V gene lookup returns CDR1 LGHDT and CDR2 YNNKEL (reference sequence). V shed 5 bases and J 8 bases; nucleotides not matched to a gene: 6. This CDR3 is CASSKTGLAGGDEQFF. CDR3 DNA sequence: TGTGCCAGCAGCAAGACGGGACTAGCGGGAGGGGATGAGCAGTTCTTC.

This clonotype showed up many times. V usage is TRBV19 and J usage is TRBJ1-5; D is unclear. CDR1 and CDR2 from the germline V gene are LNHDA and SQIVND (reference sequence). CDR3 size: 14 residues. The ends were cut back, 7 bases at V and 3 bases at J, with 13 bases in the middle. CDR3 in amino acids: CASTPSLFNQPQHF. Here the CDR3 DNA reads TGTGCCAGTACCCCCAGCTTATTCAATCAGCCCCAGCATTTT. Combining the CDR3 with reference TRBV19 and TRBJ1-5 gives the whole variable domain DGGITQSPKYLFRKEGQNVTLSCEQNLNHDAMYWYRQDPGQGLRLIYYSQIVNDFQKGDIAEGYSVSREKKESFPLTVTSAQKNPTAFYLCASTPSLFNQPQHFGDGTRLSIL.

This clonotype was recorded at least ten times. This chain links TRBV28 with TRBJ1-2, with 7 nucleotides matching TRBD1. The V segment lost 6 bases and the J segment 8 bases; nucleotides outside the gene matches: 15. CDR3 length: 15 residues. The germline V gene encodes CDR1 MDHEN and CDR2 SYDVKM. This CDR3 is CASRPTGLGVRGYTF. The CDR3, as DNA: TGTGCCAGCAGACCGACAGGGCTCGGTGTACGGGGCTACACCTTC.

Many counts were recorded for this clonotype. The rearrangement links TRBV28 to TRBJ2-5; tentative D call: TRBD2 (6 bases). The ends were cut back, 5 bases at V and 0 bases at J, with 7 bases in the middle. CDR1 MDHEN and CDR2 SYDVKM come from the germline V gene. This CDR3 comprises 13 residues. CDR3 amino acids: CASSGLHQETQYF. The CDR3 DNA reads TGTGCCAGCAGTGGACTACACCAAGAGACCCAGTACTTC.

Remarks on this clonotype: A read error is possible here, since a much larger clone lies one base away. This rearrangement joins TRBV20-1 to TRBJ2-5, with D unresolved. Germline CDR1 and CDR2: DFQATT and SNEGSKA (reference sequence). V lost 5 bases, J lost 5 bases, and 9 bases lay in between. This CDR3 contains 11 residues. CDR3 region: CSAPFSETQYF. The CDR3 region has the DNA TGCAGTGCTCCGTTTTCGGAGACCCAGTACTTC.

J is TRBJ1-5 and V is TRBV12-3 or TRBV12-4, with TRBD1 matching 7 bases. CDR3 size: 18 residues. J was trimmed by 7 bases and V by 1 base; bases with no gene match: 16. CDR3 in DNA: TGTGCCAGCAGTTTAGAGTACCCGAGAGGGGGCAGAGTCCAGCCCCAGCATTTT. Translated, it gives CASSLEYPRGGRVQPQHF.

The CDR3 DNA is TGCAGCGCGCTCAATTTGGGCTCTGGGGCCAACGTCCTGACTTTC. As protein: CSALNLGSGANVLTF. The genes are TRBV29-1 and TRBJ2-6, with unresolved D. The CDR3 loop spans 15 amino acids. V lost 7 bases, J lost 0 bases, and 13 bases lay in between. CDR1 is SQVTM and CDR2 is ANQGSEA in the germline V gene.